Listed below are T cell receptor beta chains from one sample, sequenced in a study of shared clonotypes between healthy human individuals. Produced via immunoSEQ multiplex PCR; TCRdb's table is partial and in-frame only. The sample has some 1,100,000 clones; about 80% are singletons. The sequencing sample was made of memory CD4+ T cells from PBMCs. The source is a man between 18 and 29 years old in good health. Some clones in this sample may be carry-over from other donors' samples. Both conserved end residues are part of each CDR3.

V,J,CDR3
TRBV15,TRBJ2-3,CATSMGQGLLSTDTQYF
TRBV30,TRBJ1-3,CAWRGTSGNTIYF
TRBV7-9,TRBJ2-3,CASSLAGGADTQYF
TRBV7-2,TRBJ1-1,CASSLEPITEAFF
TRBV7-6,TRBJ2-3,CASSLASTGSGTDTQYF
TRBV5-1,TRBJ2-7,CASSRGRTTLYEQYF
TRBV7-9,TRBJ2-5,CASSRMRDRAQETQYF
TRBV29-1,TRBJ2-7,CSVQRQGAYEQYF
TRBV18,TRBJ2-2,CASSPTQASGELFF
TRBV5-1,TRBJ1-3,CASSESVRGNTIYF
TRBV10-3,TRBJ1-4,CAASGGGTTNEKLFF
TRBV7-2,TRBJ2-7,CASAKPLYEQYF
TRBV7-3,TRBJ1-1,CASSLFRTDTLNTEAFF
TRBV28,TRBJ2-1,CASSLGIGTSGRAGLQFF
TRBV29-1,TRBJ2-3,CSVELWAVPTDTQYF
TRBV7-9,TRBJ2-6,CASSPVTPTVLTF
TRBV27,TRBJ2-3,CASSLAGTDTQYF
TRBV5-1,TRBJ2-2,CASTPGASNTGELFF
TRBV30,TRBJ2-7,CAWSVTGTGGALQYF
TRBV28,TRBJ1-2,CASSLKGNYGYTF
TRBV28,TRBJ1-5,CASSLLQGSFNNQPQHF
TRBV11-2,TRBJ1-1,CASSLVGGYTEAFF
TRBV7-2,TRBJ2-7,CASSLDRGLYEQYF
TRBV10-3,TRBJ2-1,CAIKLAGVDNEQFF
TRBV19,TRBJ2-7,CASSSLRDRGRKPRYEQYF
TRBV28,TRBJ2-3,CASRLRGRRTDTQYF
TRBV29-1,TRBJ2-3,CSASGLAGADTQYF
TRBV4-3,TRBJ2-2,CASSQAPGRADFGELFF
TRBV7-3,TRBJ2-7,CASSPVAGREQYF
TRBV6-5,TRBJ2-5,CASSSPFGEDLETQYF
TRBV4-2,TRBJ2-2,CASSQGSRGRGGVNTGELFF
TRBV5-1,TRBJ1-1,CASSLNWDLEAFF
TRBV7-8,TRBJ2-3,CASSSQGAYTDTQYF
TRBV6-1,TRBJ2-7,CASKYSTGGTYEQYF
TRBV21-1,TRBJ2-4,CASSKIQGRLRRNIQYF
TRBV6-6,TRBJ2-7,CASSPTDRGKAYEQYF
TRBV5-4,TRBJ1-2,CASSGQGAQRVGYGYTF
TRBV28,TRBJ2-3,CASSLQTSGTDTQYF
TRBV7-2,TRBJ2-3,CASSLFPGVRDTQYF
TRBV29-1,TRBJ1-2,CSVDLRRGSGYTF
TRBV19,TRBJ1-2,CASSIAERGGYTF
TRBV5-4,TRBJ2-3,CASTRPVTGSTDTQYF
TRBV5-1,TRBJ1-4,CASSLLTGGRDEKLFF
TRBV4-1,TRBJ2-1,CASSQLAGAYNEQFF
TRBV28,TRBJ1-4,CAGTGGFTNEKLFF